The present entry profiles one T cell receptor beta chain with its context. No antigen is known for it. Since all of the isolated RNA was reverse transcribed, expressed TCRB transcripts were what got sequenced. The data were produced by immunoSEQ multiplex PCR, yet TCRdb's version contains in-frame clones alone and is incomplete. In the table there are about 130,000 clones, about 10% of which are singletons. In germline, CDR1 is ENHRY, CDR2 SYGVKD. There are 17 residues in the CDR3. Trimming removed 0 bases from V and 4 bases from J, with 16 bases in between. This sample is part of a study of beta chain features in type 1 diabetes. The study, taken as a whole, reports: Highly expressing activated T cells could be over-counted with a cDNA template. Compared with healthy donors, patients appeared to share more similar naive, central memory and regulatory TCRB repertoires. Across all four CD4+ subsets, people with type 1 diabetes showed modestly shorter TCRB CDR3s. PCR might pick shorter templates more often, in the same way for patients and controls.

This receptor was taken from a young man in good health. Sequenced sample: central memory CD4+ T cells from blood. The chain couples TRBV10-3 to TRBJ1-5, with D possibly TRBD1 on 5 matching bases. In nucleotides, the CDR3 is TGTGCCATCAGTGAGTCGTGGACACCCGTTGGGAATCAGCCCCAGCATTTT. It translates to CAISESWTPVGNQPQHF.